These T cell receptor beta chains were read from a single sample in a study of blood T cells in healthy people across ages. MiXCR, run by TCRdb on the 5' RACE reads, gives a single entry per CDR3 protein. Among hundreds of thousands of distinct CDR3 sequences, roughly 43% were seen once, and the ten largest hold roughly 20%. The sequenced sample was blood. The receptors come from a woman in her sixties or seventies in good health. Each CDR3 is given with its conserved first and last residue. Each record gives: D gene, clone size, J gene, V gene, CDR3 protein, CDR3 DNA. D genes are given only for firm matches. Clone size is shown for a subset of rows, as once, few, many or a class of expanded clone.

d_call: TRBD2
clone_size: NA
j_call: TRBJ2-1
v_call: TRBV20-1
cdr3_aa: CSARASGGASYNEQFF
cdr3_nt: TGCAGTGCTAGGGCTAGCGGGGGGGCCTCCTACAATGAGCAGTTCTTC

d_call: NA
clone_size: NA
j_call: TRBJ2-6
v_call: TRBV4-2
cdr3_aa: CASSQEESGSGANVLTF
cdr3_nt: TGTGCCAGCAGCCAAGAAGAGTCGGGCTCTGGGGCCAACGTCCTGACTTTC

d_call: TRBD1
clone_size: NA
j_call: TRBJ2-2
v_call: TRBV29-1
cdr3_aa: CSVQGTANTGELFF
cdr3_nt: TGCAGCGTTCAAGGGACAGCGAACACCGGGGAGCTGTTTTTT

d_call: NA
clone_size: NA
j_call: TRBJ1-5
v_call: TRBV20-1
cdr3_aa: CSAREGSSQPQHF
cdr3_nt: TGCAGTGCTAGAGAAGGTAGTAGTCAGCCCCAGCATTTT

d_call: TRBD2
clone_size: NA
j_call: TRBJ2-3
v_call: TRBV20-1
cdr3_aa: CSASASGSTDTQYF
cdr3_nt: TGCAGTGCTAGTGCTAGCGGCAGCACAGATACGCAGTATTTT

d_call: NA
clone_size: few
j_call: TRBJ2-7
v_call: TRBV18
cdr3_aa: CASSPGAQGGEQYF
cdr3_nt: TGTGCCAGCTCACCAGGGGCTCAGGGGGGAGAGCAGTACTTC

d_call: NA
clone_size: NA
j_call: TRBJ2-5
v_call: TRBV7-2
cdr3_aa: CASSLKLVQYF
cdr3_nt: TGTGCCAGCAGCTTAAAGTTAGTCCAGTACTTC

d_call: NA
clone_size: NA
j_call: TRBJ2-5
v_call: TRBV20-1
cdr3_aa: CSASLSPGMQETQYF
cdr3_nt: TGCAGTGCTAGTCTAAGCCCGGGGATGCAAGAGACCCAGTACTTC

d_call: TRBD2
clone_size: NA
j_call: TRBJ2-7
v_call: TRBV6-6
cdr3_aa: CASRTSGGAINEQYF
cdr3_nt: TGTGCCAGCAGAACTAGCGGGGGGGCAATCAATGAGCAGTACTTC

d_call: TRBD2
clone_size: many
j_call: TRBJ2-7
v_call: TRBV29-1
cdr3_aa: CSVAGGRDEQYF
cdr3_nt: TGCAGCGTGGCGGGGGGCAGGGACGAGCAGTACTTC

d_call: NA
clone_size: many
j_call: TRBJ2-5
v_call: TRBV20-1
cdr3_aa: CSARAGQGETQYF
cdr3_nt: TGCAGTGCTAGGGCGGGTCAAGGGGAGACCCAGTACTTC

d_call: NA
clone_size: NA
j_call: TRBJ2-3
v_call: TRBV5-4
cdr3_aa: CASSLHSSTDTQYF
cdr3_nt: TGTGCCAGCAGCTTGCACTCAAGCACAGATACGCAGTATTTT

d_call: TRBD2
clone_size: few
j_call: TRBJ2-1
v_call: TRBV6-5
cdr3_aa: CASRKTSGRLYNEQFF
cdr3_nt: TGTGCCAGCAGAAAGACTAGCGGAAGACTTTACAATGAGCAGTTCTTC

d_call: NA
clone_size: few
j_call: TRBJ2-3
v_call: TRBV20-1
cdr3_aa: CSARRGGVSTDTQYF
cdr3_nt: TGCAGTGCTAGAAGGGGGGGGGTTAGCACAGATACGCAGTATTTT

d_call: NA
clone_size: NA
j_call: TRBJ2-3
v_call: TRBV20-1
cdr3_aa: CSAHRDADTDTQYF
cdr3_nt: TGCAGTGCTCACCGGGACGCAGACACAGATACGCAGTATTTT

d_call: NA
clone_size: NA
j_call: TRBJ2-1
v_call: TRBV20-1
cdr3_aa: CSARGVTSSYEQFF
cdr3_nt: TGCAGTGCTAGGGGGGTTACTAGCTCGTACGAGCAGTTCTTC

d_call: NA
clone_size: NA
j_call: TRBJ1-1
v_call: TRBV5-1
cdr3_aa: CASSLIAGAAEAFF
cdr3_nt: TGCGCCAGCAGCTTGATCGCGGGGGCCGCCGAAGCTTTCTTT

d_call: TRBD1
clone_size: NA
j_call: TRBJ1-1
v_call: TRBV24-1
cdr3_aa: CATSDNRQGNTEAFF
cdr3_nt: TGTGCCACCAGTGATAACAGACAGGGTAACACTGAAGCTTTCTTT

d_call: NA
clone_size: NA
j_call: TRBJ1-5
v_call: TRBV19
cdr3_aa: CASTGRTNQPQHF
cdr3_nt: TGTGCCAGTACGGGAAGGACTAATCAGCCCCAGCATTTT

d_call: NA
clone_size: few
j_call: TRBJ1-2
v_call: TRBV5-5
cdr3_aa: CASSGENANYGYTF
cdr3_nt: TGTGCCAGCAGTGGCGAAAATGCTAACTATGGCTACACCTTC

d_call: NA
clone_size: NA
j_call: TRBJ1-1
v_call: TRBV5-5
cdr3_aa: CASSLVQGWTEAFF
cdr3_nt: TGTGCCAGCAGCTTGGTTCAGGGGTGGACTGAAGCTTTCTTT

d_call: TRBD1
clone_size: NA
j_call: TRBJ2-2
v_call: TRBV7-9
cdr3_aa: CASSLDRGNTGELFF
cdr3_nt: TGTGCCAGCAGCTTAGACAGGGGGAACACCGGGGAGCTGTTTTTT

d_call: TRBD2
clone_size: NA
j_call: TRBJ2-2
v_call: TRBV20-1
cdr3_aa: CSAIDFASGSTGELFF
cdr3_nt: TGCAGTGCTATAGACTTTGCTAGCGGGAGTACCGGGGAGCTGTTTTTT

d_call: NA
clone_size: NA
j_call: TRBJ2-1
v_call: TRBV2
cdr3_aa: CASSSTRDEYNEQFF
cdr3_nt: TGTGCCAGCAGTTCGACCCGGGACGAATACAATGAGCAGTTCTTC

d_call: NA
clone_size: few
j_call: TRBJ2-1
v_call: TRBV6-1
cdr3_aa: CASRTPLSGSSYNEQFF
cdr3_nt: TGTGCCAGCAGAACACCCCTTAGCGGAAGCTCCTACAATGAGCAGTTCTTC

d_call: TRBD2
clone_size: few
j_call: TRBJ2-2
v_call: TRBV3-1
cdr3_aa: CASSQRTSGQRPATGELFF
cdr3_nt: TGTGCCAGCAGCCAAAGGACTAGCGGGCAACGGCCAGCCACCGGGGAGCTGTTTTTT

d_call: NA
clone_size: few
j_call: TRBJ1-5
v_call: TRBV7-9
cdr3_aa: CASSLDGVSNQPQHF
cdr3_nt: TGTGCCAGCAGCTTGGATGGGGTAAGCAATCAGCCCCAGCATTTT

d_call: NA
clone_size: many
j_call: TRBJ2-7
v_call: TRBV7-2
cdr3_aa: CASSSGRVTYEQYF
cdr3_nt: TGTGCCAGCAGCTCGGGACGGGTTACCTACGAGCAGTACTTC

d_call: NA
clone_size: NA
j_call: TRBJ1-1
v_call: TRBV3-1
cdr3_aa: CASSRVGDLKGGFF
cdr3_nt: TGTGCCAGCAGCAGAGTAGGGGACCTTAAGGGGGGTTTCTTT

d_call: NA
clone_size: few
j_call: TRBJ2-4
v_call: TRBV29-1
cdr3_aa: CSVEDLLAKNIQYF
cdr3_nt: TGCAGCGTTGAAGACCTCCTAGCCAAAAACATTCAGTACTTC

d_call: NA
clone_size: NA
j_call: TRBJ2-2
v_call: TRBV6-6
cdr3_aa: CASSYSTFGELFF
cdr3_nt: TGTGCCAGCAGTTACTCGACTTTCGGGGAGCTGTTTTTT

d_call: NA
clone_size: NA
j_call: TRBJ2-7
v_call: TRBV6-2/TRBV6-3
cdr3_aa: CASSYRESSYNEQYF
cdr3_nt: TGTGCCAGCAGTTACAGGGAGAGCTCCTACAATGAGCAGTACTTC

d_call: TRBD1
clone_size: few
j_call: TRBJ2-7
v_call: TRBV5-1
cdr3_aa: CASSSDRGQLSYEQYF
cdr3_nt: TGCGCCAGCAGCTCCGACAGGGGGCAATTATCCTACGAGCAGTACTTC

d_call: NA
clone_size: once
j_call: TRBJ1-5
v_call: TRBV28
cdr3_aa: CASSSPRGDGNQPQHF
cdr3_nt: TGTGCCAGCAGTTCACCGCGGGGGGACGGCAATCAGCCCCAGCATTTT

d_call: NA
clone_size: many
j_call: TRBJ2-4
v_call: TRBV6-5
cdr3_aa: CASSPGQGPVKNIQYF
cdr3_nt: TGTGCCAGCAGTCCCGGGCAGGGGCCGGTGAAAAACATTCAGTACTTC

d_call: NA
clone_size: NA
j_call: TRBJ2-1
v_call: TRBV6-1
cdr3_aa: CASSEAQYSRGTQFF
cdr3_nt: TGTGCCAGCAGTGAAGCGCAGTACTCCCGGGGGACCCAGTTCTTC

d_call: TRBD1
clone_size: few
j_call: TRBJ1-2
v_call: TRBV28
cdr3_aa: CASSAGTEYGYTF
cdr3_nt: TGTGCCAGCAGTGCAGGGACAGAATATGGCTACACCTTC

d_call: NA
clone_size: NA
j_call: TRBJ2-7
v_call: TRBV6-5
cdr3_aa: CASSSRWFDEQYF
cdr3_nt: TGTGCCAGCAGTTCCCGGTGGTTCGACGAGCAGTACTTC

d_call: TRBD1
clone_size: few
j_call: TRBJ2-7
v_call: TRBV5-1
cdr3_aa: CASSSGGTGTSYEQYF
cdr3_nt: TGCGCCAGCAGCTCCGGGGGGACAGGGACCTCCTACGAGCAGTACTTC

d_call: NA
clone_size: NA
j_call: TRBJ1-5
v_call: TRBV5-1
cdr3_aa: CASSLEWFDRGNQPQHF
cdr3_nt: TGCGCCAGCAGCTTGGAATGGTTTGATAGGGGCAATCAGCCCCAGCATTTT

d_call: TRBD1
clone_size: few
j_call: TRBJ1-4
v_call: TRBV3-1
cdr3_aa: CASSRQGREKLFF
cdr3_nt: TGTGCCAGCAGCAGACAGGGCCGTGAAAAACTGTTTTTT

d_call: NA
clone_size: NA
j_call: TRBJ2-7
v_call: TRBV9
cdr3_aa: CASSPLVTSSYEQYF
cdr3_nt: TGTGCCAGCAGCCCTCTCGTTACGTCCTCCTACGAGCAGTACTTC

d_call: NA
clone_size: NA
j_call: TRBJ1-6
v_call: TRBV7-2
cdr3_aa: CASSLAGSGPLHF
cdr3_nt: TGTGCCAGCAGCTTAGCCGGTTCGGGGCCCCTCCACTTT

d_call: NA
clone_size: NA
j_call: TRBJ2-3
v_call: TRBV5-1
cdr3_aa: CASRVSGTPQYF
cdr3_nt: TGCGCCAGCAGGGTGTCCGGGACCCCGCAGTATTTT

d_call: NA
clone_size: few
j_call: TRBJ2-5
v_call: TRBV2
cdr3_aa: CASSENRAQETQYF
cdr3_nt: TGTGCCAGCAGTGAAAACAGGGCTCAAGAGACCCAGTACTTC

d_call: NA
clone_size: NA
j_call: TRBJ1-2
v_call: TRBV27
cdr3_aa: CASSGFGGYTF
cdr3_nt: TGTGCCAGCAGTGGTTTTGGTGGCTACACCTTC

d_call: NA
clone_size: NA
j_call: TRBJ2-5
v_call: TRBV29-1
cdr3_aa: CSGERGSQETQYF
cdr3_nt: TGCAGCGGTGAACGGGGGTCTCAAGAGACCCAGTACTTC

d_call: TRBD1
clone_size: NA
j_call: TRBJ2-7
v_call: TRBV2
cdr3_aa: CASETGRGLDEQYF
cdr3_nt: TGTGCCAGCGAAACTGGCAGGGGGCTCGACGAGCAGTACTTC

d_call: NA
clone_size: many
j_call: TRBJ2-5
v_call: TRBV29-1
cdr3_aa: CSVHQETQYF
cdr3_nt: TGCAGCGTTCACCAAGAGACCCAGTACTTC

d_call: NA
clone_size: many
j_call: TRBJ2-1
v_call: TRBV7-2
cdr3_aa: CASSQTGSQHNEQFF
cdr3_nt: TGTGCCAGCAGCCAAACCGGGTCCCAACACAATGAGCAGTTCTTC

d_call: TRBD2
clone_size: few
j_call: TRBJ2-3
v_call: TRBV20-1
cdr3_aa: CSASPLAGADTQYF
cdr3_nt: TGCAGTGCTAGTCCCCTAGCGGGAGCAGATACGCAGTATTTT

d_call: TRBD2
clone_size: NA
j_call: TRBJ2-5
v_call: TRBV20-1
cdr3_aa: CSAGGTSENQETQYF
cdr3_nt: TGCAGTGCTGGGGGGACTAGCGAGAACCAAGAGACCCAGTACTTC

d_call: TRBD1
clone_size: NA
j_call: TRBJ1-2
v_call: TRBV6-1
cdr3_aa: CASSPGQVNPYGYTF
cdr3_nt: TGTGCCAGCAGTCCCGGACAGGTTAATCCATATGGCTACACCTTC